This T cell receptor beta chain emerged from a study of cytomegalovirus exposure and HLA in healthy donors. This cohort consisted of healthy bone marrow donors. Notes on the study in general: Later analysis reportedly placed an Asian-associated ancestry cluster below the roughly 680-donor mean in N-insertions. Across donors, presence/absence analyses took sequencing depth to be roughly uniform. It was approximately 160 TCR beta chains that were listed as cytomegalovirus-associated.

This PCR relied on a set of 60 Vbeta primers and 13 Jbeta primers. The data were produced by immunoSEQ multiplex PCR, yet TCRdb's version contains in-frame clones alone and is incomplete. The repertoire consists of approximately 110,000 clones, with about 12% occurring once and the leading ten covering about a sixth. Germline lookup yields CDR1 MGHRA and CDR2 YSYEKL. The CDR3 has 15 amino acids. After removal of 4 bases from V and 0 bases from J, the junction contained 4 bases not matched to a gene. In the case of this clone: What it binds is unknown.

This chain joins TRBV4-1 and TRBJ1-1; the match to TRBD1 covers 8 bases. Sequences were obtained from PBMCs. This receptor was taken from a man aged 40-55 years in good health and CMV-seropositive. The CDR3 is CASSLRTGLNTEAFF. The CDR3 nucleotides read TGCGCCAGCAGCCTTCGGACAGGGCTGAACACTGAAGCTTTCTTT.